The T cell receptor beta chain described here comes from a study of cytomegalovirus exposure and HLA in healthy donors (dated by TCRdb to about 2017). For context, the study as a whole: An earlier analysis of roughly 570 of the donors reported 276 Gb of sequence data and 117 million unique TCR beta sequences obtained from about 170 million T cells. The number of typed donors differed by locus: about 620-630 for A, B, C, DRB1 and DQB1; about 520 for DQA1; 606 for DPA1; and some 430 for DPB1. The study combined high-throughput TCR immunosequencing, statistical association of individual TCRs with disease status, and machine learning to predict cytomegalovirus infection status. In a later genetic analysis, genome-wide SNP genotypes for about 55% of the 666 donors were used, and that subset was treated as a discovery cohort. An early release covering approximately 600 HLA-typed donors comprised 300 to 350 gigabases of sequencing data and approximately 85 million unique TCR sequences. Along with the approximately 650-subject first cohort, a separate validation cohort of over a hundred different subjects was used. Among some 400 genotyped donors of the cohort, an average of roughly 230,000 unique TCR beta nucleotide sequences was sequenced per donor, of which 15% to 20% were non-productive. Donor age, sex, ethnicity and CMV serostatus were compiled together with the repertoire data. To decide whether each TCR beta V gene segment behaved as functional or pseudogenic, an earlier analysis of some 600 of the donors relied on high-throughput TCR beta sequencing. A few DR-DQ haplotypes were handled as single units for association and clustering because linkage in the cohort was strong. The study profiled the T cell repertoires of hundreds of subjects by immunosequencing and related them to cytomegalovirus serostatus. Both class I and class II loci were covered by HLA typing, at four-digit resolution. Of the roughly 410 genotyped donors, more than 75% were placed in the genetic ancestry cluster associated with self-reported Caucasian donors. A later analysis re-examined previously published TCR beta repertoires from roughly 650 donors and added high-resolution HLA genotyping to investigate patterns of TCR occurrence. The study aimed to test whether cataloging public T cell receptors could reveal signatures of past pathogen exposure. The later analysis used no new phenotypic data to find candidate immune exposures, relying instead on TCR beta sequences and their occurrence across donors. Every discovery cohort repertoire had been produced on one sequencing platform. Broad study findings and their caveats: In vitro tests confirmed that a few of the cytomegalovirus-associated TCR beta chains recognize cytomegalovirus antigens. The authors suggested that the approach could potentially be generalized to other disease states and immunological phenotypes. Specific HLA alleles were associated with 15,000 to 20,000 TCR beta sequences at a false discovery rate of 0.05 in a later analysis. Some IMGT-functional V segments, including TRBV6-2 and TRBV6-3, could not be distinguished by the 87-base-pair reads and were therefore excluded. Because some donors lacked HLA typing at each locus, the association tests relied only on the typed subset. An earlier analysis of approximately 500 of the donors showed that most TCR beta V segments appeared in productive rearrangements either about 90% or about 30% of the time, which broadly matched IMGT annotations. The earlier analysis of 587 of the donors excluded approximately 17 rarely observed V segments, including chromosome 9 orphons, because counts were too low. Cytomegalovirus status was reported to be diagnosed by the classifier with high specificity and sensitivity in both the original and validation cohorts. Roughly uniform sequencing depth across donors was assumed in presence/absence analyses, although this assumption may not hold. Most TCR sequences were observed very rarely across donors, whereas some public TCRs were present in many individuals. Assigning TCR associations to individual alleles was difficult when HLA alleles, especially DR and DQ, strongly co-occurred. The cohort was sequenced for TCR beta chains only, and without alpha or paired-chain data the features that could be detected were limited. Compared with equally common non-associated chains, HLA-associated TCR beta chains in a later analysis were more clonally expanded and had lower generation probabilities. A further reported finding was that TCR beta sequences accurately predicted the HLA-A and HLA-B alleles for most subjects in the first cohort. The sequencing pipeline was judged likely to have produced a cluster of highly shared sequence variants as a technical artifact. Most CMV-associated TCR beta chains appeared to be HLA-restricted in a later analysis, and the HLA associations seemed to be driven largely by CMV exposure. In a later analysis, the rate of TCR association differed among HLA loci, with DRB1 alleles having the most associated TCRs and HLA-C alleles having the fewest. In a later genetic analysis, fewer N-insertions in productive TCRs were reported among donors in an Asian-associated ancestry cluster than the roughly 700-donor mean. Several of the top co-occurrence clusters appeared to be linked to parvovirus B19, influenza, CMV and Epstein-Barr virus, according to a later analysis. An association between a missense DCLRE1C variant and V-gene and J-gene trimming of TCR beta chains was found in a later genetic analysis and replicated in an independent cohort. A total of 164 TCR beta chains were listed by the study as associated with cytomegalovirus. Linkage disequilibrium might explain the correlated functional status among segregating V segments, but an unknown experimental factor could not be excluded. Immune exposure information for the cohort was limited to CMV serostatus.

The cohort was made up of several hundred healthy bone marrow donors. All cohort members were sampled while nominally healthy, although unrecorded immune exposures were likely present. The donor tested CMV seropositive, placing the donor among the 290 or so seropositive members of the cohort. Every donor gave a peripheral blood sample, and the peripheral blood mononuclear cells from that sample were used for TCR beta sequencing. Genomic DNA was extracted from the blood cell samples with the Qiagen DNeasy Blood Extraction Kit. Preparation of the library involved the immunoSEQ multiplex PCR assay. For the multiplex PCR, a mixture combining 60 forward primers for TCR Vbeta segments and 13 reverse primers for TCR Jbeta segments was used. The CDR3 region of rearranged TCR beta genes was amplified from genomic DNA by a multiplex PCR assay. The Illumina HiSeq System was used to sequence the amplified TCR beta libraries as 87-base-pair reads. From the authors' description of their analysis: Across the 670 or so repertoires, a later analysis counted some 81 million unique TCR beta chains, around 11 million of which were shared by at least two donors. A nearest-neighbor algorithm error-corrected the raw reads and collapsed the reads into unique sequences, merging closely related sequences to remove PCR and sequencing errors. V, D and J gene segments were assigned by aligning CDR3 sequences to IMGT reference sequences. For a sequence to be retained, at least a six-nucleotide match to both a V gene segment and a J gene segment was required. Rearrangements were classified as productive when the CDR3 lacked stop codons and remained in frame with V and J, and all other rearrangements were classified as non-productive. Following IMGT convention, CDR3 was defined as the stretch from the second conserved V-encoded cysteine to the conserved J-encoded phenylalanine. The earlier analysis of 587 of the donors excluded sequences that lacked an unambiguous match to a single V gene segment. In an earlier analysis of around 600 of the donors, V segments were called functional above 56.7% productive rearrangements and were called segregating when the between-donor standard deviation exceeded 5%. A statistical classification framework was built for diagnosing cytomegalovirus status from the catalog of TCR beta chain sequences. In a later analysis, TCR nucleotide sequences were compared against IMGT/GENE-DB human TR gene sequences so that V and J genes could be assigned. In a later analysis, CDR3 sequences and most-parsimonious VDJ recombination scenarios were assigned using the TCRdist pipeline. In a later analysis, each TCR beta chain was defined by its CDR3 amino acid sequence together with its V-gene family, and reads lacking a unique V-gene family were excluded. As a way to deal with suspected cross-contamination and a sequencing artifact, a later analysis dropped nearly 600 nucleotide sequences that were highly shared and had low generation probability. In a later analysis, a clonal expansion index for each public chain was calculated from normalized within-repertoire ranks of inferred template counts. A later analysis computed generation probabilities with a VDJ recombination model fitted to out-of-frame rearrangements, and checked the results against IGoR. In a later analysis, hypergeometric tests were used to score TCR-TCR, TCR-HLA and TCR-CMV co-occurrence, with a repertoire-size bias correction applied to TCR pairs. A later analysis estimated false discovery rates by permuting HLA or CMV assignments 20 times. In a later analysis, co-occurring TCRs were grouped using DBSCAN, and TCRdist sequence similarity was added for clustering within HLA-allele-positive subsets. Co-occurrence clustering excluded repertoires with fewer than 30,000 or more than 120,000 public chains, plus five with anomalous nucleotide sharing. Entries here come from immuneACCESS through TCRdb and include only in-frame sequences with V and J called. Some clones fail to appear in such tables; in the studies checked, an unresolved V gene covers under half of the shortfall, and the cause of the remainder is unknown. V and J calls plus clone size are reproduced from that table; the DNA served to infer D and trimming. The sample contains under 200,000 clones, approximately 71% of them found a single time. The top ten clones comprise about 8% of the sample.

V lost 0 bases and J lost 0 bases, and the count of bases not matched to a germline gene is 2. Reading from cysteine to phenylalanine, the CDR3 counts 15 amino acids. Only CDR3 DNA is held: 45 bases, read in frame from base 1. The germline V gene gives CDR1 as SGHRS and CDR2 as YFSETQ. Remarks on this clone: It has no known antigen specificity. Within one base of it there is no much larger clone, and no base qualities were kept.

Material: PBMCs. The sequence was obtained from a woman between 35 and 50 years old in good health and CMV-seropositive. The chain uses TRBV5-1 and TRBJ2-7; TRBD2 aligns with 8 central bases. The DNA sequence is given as TGCGCCAGCAGCTTGGGCGGGAGGAACTCCTACGAGCAGTACTTC. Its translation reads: CASSLGGRNSYEQYF. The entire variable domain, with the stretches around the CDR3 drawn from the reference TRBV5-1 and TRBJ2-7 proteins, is KAGVTQTPRYLIKTRGQQVTLSCSPISGHRSVSWYQQTPGQGLQFLFEYFSETQRNKGNFPGRFSGRQFSNSRSEMNVSTLELGDSALYLCASSLGGRNSYEQYFGPGTRLTVT.